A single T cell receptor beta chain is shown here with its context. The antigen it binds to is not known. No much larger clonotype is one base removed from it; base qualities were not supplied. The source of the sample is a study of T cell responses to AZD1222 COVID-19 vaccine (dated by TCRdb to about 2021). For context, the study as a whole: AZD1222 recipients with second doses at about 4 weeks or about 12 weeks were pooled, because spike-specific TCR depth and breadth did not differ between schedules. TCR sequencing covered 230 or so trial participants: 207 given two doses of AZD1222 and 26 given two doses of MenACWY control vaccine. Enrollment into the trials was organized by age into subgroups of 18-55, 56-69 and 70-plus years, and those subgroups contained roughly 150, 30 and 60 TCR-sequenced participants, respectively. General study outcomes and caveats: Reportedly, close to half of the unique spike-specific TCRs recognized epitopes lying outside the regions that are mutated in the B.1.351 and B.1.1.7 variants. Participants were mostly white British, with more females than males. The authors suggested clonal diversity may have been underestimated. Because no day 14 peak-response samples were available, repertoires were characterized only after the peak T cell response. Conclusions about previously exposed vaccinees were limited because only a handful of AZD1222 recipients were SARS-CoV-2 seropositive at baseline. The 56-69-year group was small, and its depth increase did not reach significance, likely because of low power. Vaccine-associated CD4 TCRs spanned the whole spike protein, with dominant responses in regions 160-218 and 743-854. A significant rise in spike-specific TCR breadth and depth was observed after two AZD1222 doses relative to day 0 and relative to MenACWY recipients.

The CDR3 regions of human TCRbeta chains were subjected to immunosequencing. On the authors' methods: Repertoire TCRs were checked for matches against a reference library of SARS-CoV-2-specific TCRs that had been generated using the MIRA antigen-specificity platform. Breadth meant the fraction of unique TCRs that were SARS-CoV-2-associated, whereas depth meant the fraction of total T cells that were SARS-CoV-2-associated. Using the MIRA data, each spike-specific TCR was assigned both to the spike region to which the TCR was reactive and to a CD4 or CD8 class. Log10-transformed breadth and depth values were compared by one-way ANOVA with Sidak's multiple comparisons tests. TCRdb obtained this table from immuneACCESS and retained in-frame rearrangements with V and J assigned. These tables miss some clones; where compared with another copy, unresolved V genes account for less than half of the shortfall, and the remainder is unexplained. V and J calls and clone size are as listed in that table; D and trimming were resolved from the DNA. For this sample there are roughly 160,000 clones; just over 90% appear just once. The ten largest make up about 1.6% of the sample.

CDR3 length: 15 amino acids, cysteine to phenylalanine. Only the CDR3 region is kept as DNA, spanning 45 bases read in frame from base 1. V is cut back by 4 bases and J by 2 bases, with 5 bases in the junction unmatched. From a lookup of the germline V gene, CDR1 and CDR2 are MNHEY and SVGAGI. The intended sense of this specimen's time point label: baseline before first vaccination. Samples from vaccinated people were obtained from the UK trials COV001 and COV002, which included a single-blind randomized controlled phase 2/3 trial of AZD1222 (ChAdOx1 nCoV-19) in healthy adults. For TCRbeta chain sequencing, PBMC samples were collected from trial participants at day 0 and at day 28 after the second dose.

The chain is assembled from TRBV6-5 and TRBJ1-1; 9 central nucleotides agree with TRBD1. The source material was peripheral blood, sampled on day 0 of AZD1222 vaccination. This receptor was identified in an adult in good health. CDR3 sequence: CASSFLTGGNTEAFF. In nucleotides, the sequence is TGTGCCAGCAGTTTCCTGACAGGGGGTAACACTGAAGCTTTCTTT.